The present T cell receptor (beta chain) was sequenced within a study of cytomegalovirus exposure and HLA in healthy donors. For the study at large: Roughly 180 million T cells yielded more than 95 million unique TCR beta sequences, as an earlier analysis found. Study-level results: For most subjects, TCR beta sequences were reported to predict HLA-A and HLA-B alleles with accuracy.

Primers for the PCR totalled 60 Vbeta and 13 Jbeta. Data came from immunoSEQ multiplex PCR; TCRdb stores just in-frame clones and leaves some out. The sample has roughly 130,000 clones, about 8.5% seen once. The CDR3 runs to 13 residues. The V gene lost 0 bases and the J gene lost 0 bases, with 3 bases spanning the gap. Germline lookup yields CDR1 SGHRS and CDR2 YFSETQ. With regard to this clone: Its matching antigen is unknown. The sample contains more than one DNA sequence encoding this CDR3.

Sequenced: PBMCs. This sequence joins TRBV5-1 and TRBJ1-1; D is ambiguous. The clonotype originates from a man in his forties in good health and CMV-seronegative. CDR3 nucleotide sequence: TGCGCCAGCAGCTTGGCAGTGAACACTGAAGCTTTCTTT. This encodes CASSLAVNTEAFF.